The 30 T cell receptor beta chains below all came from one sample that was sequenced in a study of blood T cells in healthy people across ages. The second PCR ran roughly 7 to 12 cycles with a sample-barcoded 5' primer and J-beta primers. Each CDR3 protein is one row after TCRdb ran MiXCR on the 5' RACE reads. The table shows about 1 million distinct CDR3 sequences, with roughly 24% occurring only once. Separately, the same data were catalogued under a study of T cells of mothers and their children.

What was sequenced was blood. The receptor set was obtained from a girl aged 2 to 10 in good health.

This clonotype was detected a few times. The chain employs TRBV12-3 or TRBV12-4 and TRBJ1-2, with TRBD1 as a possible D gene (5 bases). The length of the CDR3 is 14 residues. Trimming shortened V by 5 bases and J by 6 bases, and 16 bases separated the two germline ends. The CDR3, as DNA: TGTGCCAGCAGTCCTGGGACTCCAGGCGATGGCTACACCTTC. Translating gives CASSPGTPGDGYTF.

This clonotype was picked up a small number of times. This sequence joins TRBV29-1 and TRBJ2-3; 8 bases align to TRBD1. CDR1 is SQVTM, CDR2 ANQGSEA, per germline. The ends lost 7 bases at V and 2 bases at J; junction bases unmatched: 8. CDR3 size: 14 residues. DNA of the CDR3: TGCAGCGCCACGACAGGGGACCACACAGATACGCAGTATTTT. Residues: CSATTGDHTDTQYF.

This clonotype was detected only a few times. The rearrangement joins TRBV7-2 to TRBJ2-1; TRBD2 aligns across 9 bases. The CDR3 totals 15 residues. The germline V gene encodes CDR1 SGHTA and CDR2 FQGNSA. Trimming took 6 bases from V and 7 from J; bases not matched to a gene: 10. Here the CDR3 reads CASRGGGVLRNEQFF. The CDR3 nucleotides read TGTGCCAGCAGAGGCGGGGGGGTCTTAAGAAATGAGCAGTTCTTC.

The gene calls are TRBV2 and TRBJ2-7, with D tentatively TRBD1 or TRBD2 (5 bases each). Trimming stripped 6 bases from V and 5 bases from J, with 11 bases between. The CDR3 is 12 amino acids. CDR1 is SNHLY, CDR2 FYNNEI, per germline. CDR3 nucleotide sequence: TGTGCCAGCAGCCGAGGGGTCCACGAGCAGTACTTC. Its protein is CASSRGVHEQYF.

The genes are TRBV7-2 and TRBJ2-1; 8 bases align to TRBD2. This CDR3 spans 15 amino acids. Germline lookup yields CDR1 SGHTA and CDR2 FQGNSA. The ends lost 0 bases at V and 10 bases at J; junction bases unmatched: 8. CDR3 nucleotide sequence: TGTGCCAGCAGCTTAGCAGTGACTAGCGATGACGAGCAGTTCTTC. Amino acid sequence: CASSLAVTSDDEQFF.

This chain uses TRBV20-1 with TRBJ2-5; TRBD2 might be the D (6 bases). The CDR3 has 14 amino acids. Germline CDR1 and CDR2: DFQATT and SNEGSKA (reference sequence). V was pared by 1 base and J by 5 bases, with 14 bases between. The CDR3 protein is CSARAGGAGETQYF. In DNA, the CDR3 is TGCAGTGCTAGAGCCGGCGGGGCCGGGGAGACCCAGTACTTC.

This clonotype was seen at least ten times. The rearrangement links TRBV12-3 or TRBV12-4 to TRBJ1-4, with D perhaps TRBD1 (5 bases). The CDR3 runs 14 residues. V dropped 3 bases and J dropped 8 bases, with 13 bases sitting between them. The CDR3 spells CASSFLDGGEKLFF. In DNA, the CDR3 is TGTGCCAGCAGTTTTTTGGACGGGGGGGAAAAACTGTTTTTT.

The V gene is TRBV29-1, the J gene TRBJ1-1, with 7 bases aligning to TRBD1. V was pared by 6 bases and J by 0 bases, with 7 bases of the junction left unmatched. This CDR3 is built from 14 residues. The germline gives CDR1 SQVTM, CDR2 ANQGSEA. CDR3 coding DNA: TGCAGCGTCATGACAGGGTTACTGAACACTGAAGCTTTCTTT. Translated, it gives CSVMTGLLNTEAFF.

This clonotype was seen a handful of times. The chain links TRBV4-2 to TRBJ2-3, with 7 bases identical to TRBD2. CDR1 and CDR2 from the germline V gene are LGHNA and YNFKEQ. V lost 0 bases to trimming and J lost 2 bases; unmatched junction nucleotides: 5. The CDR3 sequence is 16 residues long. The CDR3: CASSQESGIYTDTQYF. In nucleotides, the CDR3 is TGTGCCAGCAGCCAAGAAAGCGGGATTTACACAGATACGCAGTATTTT.

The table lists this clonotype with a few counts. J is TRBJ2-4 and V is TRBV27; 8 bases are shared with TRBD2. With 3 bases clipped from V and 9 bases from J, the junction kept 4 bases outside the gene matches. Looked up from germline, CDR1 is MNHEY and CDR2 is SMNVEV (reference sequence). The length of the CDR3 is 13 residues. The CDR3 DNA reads TGTGCCAGCAGTTTCAGCGGGAGAACCATTCAGTACTTC. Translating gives CASSFSGRTIQYF.

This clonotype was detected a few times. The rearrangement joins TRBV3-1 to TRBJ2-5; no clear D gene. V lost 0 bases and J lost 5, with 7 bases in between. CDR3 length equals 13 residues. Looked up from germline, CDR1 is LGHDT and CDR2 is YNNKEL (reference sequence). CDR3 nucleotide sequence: TGTGCCAGCAGCCAAGAGAGCGCGGAGACCCAGTACTTC. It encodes CASSQESAETQYF.

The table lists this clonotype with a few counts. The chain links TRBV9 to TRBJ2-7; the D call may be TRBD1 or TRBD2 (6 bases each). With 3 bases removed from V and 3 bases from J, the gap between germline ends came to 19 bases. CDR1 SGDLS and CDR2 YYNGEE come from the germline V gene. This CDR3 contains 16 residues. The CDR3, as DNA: TGTGCCAGCAGCGCCCCTCGCCCGGGGGCCCACTACGAGCAGTACTTC. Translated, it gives CASSAPRPGAHYEQYF.

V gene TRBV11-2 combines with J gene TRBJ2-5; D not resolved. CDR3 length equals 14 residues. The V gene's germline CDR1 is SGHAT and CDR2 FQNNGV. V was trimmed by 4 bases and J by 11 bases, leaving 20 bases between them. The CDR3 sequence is CASSSRPAASEQYF. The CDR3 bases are TGTGCCAGCAGCTCCAGGCCAGCCGCCTCGGAGCAGTACTTC. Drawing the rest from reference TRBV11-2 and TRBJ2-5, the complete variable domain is EAGVAQSPRYKIIEKRQSVAFWCNPISGHATLYWYQQILGQGPKLLIQFQNNGVVDDSQLPKDRFSAERLKGVDSTLKIQPAKLEDSAVYLCASSSRPAASEQYFGPGTRLLVL.

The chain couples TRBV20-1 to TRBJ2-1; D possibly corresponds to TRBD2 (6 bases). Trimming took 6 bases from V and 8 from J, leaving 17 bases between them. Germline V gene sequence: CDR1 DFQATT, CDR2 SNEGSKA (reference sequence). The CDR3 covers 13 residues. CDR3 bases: TGCAGTGCCACGGAGGGTCTAAAGGATGAGCAGTTCTTC. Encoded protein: CSATEGLKDEQFF.

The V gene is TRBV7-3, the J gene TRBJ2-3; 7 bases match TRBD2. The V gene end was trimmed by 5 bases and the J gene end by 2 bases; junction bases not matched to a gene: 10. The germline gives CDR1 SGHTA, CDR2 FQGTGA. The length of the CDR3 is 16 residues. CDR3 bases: TGTGCCAGCAGCCCCCGGGGGAGCGGGGTCACAGATACGCAGTATTTT. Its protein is CASSPRGSGVTDTQYF.

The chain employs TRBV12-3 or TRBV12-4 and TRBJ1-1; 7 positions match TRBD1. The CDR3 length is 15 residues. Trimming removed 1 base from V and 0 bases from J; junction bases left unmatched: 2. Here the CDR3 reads CASSLVQGMNTEAFF. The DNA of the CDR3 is TGTGCCAGCAGTTTAGTACAGGGGATGAACACTGAAGCTTTCTTT.

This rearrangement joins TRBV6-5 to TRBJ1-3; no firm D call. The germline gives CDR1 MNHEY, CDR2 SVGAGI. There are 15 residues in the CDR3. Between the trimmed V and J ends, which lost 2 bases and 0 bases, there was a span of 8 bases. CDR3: CASSYGSGSGNTIYF. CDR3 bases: TGTGCCAGCAGTTACGGATCGGGCTCTGGAAACACCATATATTTT.

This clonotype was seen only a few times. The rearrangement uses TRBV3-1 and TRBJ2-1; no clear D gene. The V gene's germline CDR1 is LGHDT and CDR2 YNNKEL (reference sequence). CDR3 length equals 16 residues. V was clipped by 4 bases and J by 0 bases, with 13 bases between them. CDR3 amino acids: CASSRGYLSSYNEQFF. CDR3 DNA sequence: TGTGCCAGCAGCCGAGGCTACCTAAGCTCCTACAATGAGCAGTTCTTC.

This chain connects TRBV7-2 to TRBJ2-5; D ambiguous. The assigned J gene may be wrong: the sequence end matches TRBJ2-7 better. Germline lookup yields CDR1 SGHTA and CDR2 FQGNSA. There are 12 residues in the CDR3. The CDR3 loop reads CASSLYSSEQYF. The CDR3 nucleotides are TGTGCCAGCAGCTTATACTCGTCCGAGCAGTACTTC.

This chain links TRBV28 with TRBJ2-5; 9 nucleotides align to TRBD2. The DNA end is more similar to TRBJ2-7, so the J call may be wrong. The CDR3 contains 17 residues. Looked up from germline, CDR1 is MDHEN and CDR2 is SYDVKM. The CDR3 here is CASGSQRGSGRSGEQYF. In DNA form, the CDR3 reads TGTGCCAGCGGATCCCAACGGGGCAGCGGGAGGTCGGGCGAGCAGTACTTC.

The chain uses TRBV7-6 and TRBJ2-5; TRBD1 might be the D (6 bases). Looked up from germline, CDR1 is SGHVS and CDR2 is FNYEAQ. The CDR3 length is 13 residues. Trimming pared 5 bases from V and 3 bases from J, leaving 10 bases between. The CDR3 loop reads CASSPNREETQYF. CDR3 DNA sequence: TGTGCCAGCAGCCCAAACAGGGAAGAGACCCAGTACTTC.

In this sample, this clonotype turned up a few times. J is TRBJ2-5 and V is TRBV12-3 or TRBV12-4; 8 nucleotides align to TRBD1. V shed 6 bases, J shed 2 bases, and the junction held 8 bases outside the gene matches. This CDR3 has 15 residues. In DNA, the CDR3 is TGTGCCAGCAGCATGGACAGGGAAGCGCAAGAGACCCAGTACTTC. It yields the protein CASSMDREAQETQYF.

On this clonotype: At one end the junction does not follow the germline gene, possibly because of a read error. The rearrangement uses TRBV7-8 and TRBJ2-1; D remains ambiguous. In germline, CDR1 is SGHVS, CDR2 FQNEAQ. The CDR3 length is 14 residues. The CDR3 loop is CARSWLGAYNEQFF. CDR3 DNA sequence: TGTGCCAGGAGCTGGCTAGGAGCTTACAATGAGCAGTTCTTC.

CDR3 coding DNA: TGCGCCAGCAGCCAAGCCAGGGTCTCCTACGAGCAGTACTTC. Its translation is CASSQARVSYEQYF. V is TRBV4-3 and J is TRBJ2-7; a possible D gene is TRBD1 (5 bases). Germline V CDR1 and CDR2: LGHNA, YSLEER. Trimming removed 1 base from V and 0 bases from J, with 7 bases in between. The CDR3 spans 14 residues.

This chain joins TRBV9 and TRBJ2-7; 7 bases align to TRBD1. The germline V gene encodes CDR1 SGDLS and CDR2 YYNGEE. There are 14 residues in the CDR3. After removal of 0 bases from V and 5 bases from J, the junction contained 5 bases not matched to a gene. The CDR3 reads CASSVEGALDEQYF. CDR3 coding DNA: TGTGCCAGCAGCGTAGAGGGGGCCTTGGACGAGCAGTACTTC.

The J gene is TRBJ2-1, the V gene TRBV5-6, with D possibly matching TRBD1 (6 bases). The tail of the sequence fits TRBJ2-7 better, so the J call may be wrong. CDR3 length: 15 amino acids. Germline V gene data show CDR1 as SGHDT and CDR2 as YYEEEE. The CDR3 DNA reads TGTGCCAGCAGCTTGTGGCAGGGGTATTCCTACGAGCAGTACTTC. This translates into CASSLWQGYSYEQYF.

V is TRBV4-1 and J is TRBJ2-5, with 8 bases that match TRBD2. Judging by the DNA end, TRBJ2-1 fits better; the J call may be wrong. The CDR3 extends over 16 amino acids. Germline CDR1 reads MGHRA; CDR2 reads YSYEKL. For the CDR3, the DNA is TGCGCCAGCAGCCACCCGACTGCTAGCGGGTTGAATGAGCAGTTCTTC. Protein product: CASSHPTASGLNEQFF.

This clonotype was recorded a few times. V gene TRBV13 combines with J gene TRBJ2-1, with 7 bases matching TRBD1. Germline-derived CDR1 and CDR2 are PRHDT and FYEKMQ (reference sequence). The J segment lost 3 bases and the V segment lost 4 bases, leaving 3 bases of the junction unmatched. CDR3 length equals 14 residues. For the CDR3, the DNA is TGTGCCAGCAGCTATGGACAGGACTACAATGAGCAGTTCTTC. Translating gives CASSYGQDYNEQFF.

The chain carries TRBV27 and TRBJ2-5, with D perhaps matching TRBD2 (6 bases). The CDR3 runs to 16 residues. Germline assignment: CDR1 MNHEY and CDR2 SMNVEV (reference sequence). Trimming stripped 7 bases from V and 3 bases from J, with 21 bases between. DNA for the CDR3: TGTGCCAGCACCGCAATTCGACTAGGCTGGGAAGAGACCCAGTACTTC. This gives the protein CASTAIRLGWEETQYF.

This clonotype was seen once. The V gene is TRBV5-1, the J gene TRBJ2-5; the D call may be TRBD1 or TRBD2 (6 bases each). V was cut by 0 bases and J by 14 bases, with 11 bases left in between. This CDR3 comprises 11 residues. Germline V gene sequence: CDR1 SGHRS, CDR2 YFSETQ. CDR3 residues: CASSLAGEVYF. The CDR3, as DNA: TGCGCCAGCAGCTTGGCAGGGGAGGTATACTTC.